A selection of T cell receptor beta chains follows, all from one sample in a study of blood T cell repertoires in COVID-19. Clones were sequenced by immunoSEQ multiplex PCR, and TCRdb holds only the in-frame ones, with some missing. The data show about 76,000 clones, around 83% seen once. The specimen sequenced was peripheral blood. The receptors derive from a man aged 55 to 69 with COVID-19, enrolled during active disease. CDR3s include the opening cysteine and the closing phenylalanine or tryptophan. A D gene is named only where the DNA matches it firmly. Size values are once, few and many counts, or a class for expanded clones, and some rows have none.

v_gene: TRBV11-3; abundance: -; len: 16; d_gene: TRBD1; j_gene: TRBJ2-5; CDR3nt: TGTGCCAGCAGCTTAGGACGGACAGGGGAAGAAGAGACCCAGTACTTC; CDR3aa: CASSLGRTGEEETQYF
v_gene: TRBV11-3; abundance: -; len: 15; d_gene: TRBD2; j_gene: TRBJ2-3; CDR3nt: TGTGCCAGCAGCTTGACTAGCGGGGGAGTCTTGACGCAGTATTTT; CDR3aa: CASSLTSGGVLTQYF
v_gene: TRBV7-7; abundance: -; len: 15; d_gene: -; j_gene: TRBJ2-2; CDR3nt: TGTGCCGGGGGACTCGGCGGACCGAACACCGGGGAGCTGTTTTTT; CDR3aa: CAGGLGGPNTGELFF
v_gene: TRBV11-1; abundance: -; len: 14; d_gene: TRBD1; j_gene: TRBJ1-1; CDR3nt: TGTGCCAGCAGCTTAGTTCAGGGGGCAACTGAAGCTTTCTTT; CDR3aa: CASSLVQGATEAFF
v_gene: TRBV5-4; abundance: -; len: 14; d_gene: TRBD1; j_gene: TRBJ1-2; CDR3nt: TGTGCCAGCAGCTTGGTAGGTACAGGGGATGGCTACACCTTC; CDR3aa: CASSLVGTGDGYTF
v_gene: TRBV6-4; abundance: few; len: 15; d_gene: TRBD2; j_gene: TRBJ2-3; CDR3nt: TGTGCCAGCAGTCAAAGCGGGGGGGCCTCAGATACGCAGTATTTT; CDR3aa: CASSQSGGASDTQYF
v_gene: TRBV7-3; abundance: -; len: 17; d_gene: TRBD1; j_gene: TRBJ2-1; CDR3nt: TGTGCCAGCAGCTTAAACCCGGGACAGGGGGTCTACAATGAGCAGTTCTTC; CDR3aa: CASSLNPGQGVYNEQFF
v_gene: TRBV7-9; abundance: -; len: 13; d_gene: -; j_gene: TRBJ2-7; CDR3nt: TGTGCCAGCAGCGACCGACAGACCTACGAGCAGTACTTC; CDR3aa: CASSDRQTYEQYF
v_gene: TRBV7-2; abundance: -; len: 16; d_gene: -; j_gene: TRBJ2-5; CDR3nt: TGTGCCAGCAGACGGCTAGCTGTTAATCCCCAAGAGACCCAGTACTTC; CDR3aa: CASRRLAVNPQETQYF
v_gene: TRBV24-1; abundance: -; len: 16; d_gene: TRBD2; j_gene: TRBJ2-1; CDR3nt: TGTGCCACCAGTGATATGACTAGCGGAGCCTACAATGAGCAGTTCTTC; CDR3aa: CATSDMTSGAYNEQFF
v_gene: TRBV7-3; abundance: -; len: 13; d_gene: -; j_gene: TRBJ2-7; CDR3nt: TGTGCCAGCAGCTCGAAGACACAGGGAGTGCAGTACTTC; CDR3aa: CASSSKTQGVQYF
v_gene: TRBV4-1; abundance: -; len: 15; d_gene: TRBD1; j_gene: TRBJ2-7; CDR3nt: TGCGCCAGCAGCCAAGAGCCGACAGGGTCCTACGAGCAGTACTTC; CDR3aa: CASSQEPTGSYEQYF
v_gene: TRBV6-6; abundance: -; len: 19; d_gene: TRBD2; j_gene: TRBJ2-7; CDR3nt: TGTGCCAGCAGTCCTAGCCTTGAGGGACTAGCCGATACCCTCTACGAGCAGTACTTC; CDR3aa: CASSPSLEGLADTLYEQYF
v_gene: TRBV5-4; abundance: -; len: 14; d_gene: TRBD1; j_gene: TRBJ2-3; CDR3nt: TGTGCCAGCAGCGGGACAGGGAGCGCAGATACGCAGTATTTT; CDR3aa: CASSGTGSADTQYF
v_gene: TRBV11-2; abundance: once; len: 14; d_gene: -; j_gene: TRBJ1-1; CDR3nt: TGTGCCAGCAGCTTAGGCGGGGTGAACACTGAAGCTTTCTTT; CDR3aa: CASSLGGVNTEAFF
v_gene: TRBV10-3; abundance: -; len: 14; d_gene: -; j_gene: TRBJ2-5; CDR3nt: TGTGCCATCAGTGAGCCTAGACAGGTGGAGACCCAGTACTTC; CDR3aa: CAISEPRQVETQYF
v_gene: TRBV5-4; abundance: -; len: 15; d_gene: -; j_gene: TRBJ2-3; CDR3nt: TGTGCCAGCAGCTTCATGGAGCGGCGCACAGATACGCAGTATTTT; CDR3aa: CASSFMERRTDTQYF
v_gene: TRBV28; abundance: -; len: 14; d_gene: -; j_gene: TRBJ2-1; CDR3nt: TGTGCCAGCAGTTACGCGGGTTGGAACAATGAGCAGTTCTTC; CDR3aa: CASSYAGWNNEQFF
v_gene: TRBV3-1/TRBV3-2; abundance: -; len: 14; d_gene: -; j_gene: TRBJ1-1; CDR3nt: TGTGCCAGCAGCCAAGTTTCAGGGAACACTGAAGCTTTCTTT; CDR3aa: CASSQVSGNTEAFF
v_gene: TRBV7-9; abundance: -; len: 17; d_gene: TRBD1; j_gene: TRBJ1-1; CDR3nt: TGTGCCAGCAGCTTAGATGGAAGTCAGGGGGCTGACACTGAAGCTTTCTTT; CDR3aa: CASSLDGSQGADTEAFF
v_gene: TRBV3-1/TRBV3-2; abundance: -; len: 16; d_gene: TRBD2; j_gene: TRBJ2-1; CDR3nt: TGTGCCAGCAGCCAAGATCTGCGGGGGGGTAGGAATGAGCAGTTCTTC; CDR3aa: CASSQDLRGGRNEQFF
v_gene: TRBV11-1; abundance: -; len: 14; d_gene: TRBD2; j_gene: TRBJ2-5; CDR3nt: TGTGCCAGCAGCCGGGAGGGGGGGCCAGAGACCCAGTACTTC; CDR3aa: CASSREGGPETQYF
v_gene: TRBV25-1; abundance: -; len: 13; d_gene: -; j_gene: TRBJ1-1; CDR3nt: TGTGCCAGCAGAGCGGGGACTAACACTGAAGCTTTCTTT; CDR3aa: CASRAGTNTEAFF
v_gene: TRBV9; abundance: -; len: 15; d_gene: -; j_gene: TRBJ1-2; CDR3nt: TGTGCCAGCAGTGGGTTAGACAGGCGACGATATGGCTACACCTTC; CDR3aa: CASSGLDRRRYGYTF
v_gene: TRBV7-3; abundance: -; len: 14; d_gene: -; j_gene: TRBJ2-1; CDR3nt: TGTGCCAGCAGCTTAGCCGGGACACTTAATGAGCAGTTCTTC; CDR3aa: CASSLAGTLNEQFF
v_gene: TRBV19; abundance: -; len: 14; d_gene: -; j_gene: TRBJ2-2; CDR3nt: TGTGCCTCCCAGGTCCCAGGCCGGACCGGGGAGCTGTTTTTT; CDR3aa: CASQVPGRTGELFF